This T cell receptor (beta chain) originates from a study of human T cells and chemical hapten exposure. The time point was: patch test 3, about 24 weeks after DPC sensitization. Treatment in this sample: therapeutic diphenylcyclopropenone sensitization with weekly scalp DPC. TCRdb fed the RACE reads into MiXCR, producing one record per CDR3 protein. This sample yields about 90,000 distinct CDR3 sequences, of which roughly a tenth are seen a single time; roughly 1% belongs to the top ten. Germline V CDR1 and CDR2: SGHVS, FNYEAQ. The CDR3 runs 17 residues. V dropped 3 bases and J dropped 5 bases, with 22 bases sitting between them.

This receptor was obtained from a woman in her 30s with alopecia areata. Some clones in this sample may be carry-over from other donors' samples. Sequencing was performed on whole blood, taken in connection with sensitization to the hapten diphenylcyclopropenone (DPC). This sequence joins TRBV7-6 and TRBJ2-5; tentative D call: TRBD1 (7 bases). CDR3 coding DNA: TGTGCCAGCAGCTTGGAGGGGGCGCGGGAAGGGAGGGAGACCCAGTACTTC. This encodes CASSLEGAREGRETQYF.